This T cell receptor (beta chain) is from a study of T cell changes during pregnancy in multiple sclerosis. The assay was immunoSEQ multiplex PCR, and TCRdb's table has in-frame clones only and misses some. The table has about 39,000 clones, just over 90% seen once. This CDR3 region has 15 residues. Germline assignment: CDR1 LGHNA and CDR2 YSLEER. V was clipped by 1 base and J by 4 bases; unmatched bases: 4. This receptor was obtained from a female donor in good health, enrolled as a control in a pregnancy study. The chain is built from TRBV4-3 and TRBJ2-1; TRBD1 matches 7 bases. The material was CD4+ T cells from peripheral blood mononuclear cells, obtained in the first trimester of pregnancy. The CDR3 region is CASSQVGTAYNEQFF. CDR3 coding DNA: TGCGCCAGCAGCCAAGTTGGGACAGCTTACAATGAGCAGTTCTTC.